This T cell receptor beta chain was sequenced in a study of read filtering for tumor transcriptome and immune sequencing. Across the study: Mean patient age was about 66 years, range roughly 45 to 80; roughly 18 male, some 14 female. RNA-seq yielded only roughly 75 to 1,300 TCR reads, IR-seq about 4.05 to 11 million.

Notes on the study in general: Single-read clonotypes: approximately 87% of IR-seq clonotypes (approximately 4% of reads), roughly 70% of RNA-seq clonotypes (approximately 45% of reads). Without single-read clonotypes, shared clonotype proportions correlated more between IR-seq and RNA-seq.

V shed 5 bases and J 6 bases; nucleotides not matched to a gene: 4. The CDR3 covers 14 residues. This clonotype has a count of ten or more. Its matching antigen is unknown. Molecular barcoded adaptors covering alpha/delta and beta/gamma chains were used on roughly 370 ng RNA. TCRdb recomputed calls from the reads with MiXCR, one row per CDR3 protein. The data contain 90,000 to 95,000 distinct CDR3 sequences, about a fifth of them seen just once; the ten biggest clones take up more than 9.5%. This clonotype was sampled from a donor at least 40 years old with multiple myeloma. V gene TRBV12-3 or TRBV12-4 combines with J gene TRBJ1-5; TRBD1 matches 10 bases. Material for sequencing was a population of CD138-negative cells sorted from bone marrow. CDR3 in DNA: TGTGCCAGCAGTCCCGGACAGGGGGTTCAGCCCCAGCATTTT. Encoded protein: CASSPGQGVQPQHF.